This T cell receptor beta chain is from a study of blood T cell repertoires in COVID-19. On the study more broadly: The United States, Italy and Spain supplied acute and convalescent COVID-19 samples.

V shed 7 bases and J shed 4 bases, with 16 bases lying between them. There are 14 residues in the CDR3. Germline-derived CDR1 and CDR2 are SGHVS and FQNEAQ. Original handling: Estimates of nucleated cell counts were drawn from the amplification of reference gene primers. Profiling relied on immunoSEQ multiplex PCR, and the TCRdb table lists in-frame clones only, not all of them. V, J and clone size are taken as reported in that table, and D and trimming were inferred from the DNA itself. The table lists approximately 210,000 clones, 84% of them singletons. The receptor was isolated from a woman in her fifties or sixties with active or convalescent COVID-19. Sequencing was performed on peripheral blood. The chain couples TRBV7-8 to TRBJ1-1; D uncertain. CDR3 sequence (DNA): TGTGCCAGCACCTTCGGCAGTGGGCTCACTGAAGCTTTCTTT. The encoded protein is CASTFGSGLTEAFF. Full variable domain (remainder filled in from reference TRBV7-8 and TRBJ1-1): GAGVSQSPRYKVAKRGQDVALRCDPISGHVSLFWYQQALGQGPEFLTYFQNEAQLDKSGLPSDRFFAERPEGSVSTLKIQRTQQEDSAVYLCASTFGSGLTEAFFGQGTRLTVV.